The sequence of this T cell receptor (beta chain) was determined in a study of blood T cell repertoires in COVID-19. This clone was counted a few times. Original methodology: Amplifying reference gene primers gave estimates of nucleated cell counts. Profiling relied on immunoSEQ multiplex PCR, and the TCRdb table lists in-frame clones only, not all of them. V and J calls and clone size are given by that table; D and trimming were obtained from the DNA. In the table there are about 200,000 clones, 86% of which are singletons. Per germline, CDR1 SGHTA and CDR2 FQGTGA. The V and J ends lost 5 bases and 7 bases, in that order; junction bases with no gene match: 7. This CDR3 has 13 amino acids.

The V and J genes are TRBV7-3 and TRBJ2-7, with 8 bases aligning to TRBD1. The clonotype was recovered from a man over 45 with acute or convalescent COVID-19. Sequencing was performed on peripheral blood. CDR3 nucleotides: TGTGCCAGCAGCCCCGGACAGGGAGAAGAGCAGTACTTC. As protein: CASSPGQGEEQYF.